This is a list of T cell receptor beta chains from one sample in a study of blood T cell repertoires in COVID-19. Profiling relied on immunoSEQ multiplex PCR, and the TCRdb table lists in-frame clones only, not all of them. The sample records approximately 350,000 clones, approximately 90% being singletons. The material sequenced was PBMCs or T cells enriched from blood (not recorded which). The source is a man aged 18 to 30 who had recovered from COVID-19. The CDR3 runs from the conserved cysteine through the conserved F or W.

v_gene | CDR3aa
TRBV27 | CASSSPDRAYEQYF
TRBV7-9 | CASSLGGFREQYF
TRBV2 | CASSEARVGRASGSGYNGQFF
TRBV2 | CASSYRGLLNTEAFF
TRBV2 | CASTSLAGRAEQYF
TRBV28 | CASSGGGAGDPREQYF
TRBV4-1 | CASSQAEGGRADTQYF
TRBV7-9 | CASSTDMANTGELFF
TRBV5-8 | CASSLWGGDREAFF
TRBV5-1 | CASSLVTGSSYEQYF